The 30 T cell receptor beta chains below all came from one sample that was sequenced in a study of blood T cell repertoires in COVID-19. The protocol was immunoSEQ multiplex PCR, while the TCRdb copy is restricted to in-frame clones and leaves out a portion. The sample has about 250,000 clones, 88% seen once. The sample taken for sequencing was peripheral blood. These receptors all stem from a woman aged 30 to 39 with COVID-19, enrolled during active disease.

This rearrangement joins TRBV7-6 to TRBJ2-7; 10 nucleotides line up with TRBD2. Trimming removed 1 base from V and 4 bases from J; junction bases left unmatched: 4. Germline CDR1 is SGHVS and CDR2 is FNYEAQ. The CDR3 is made up of 15 amino acids. DNA for the CDR3: TGTGCCAGCAGCTTAGAACTAGCGGGACCTTACGAGCAGTACGTC. Translation: CASSLELAGPYEQYV.

This sequence joins TRBV4-1 and TRBJ1-2; D is perhaps TRBD1 (5 bases). The CDR3 runs 12 residues. Trimming removed 0 bases from V and 7 bases from J, with 6 bases in between. Germline V gives CDR1 MGHRA, CDR2 YSYEKL. In DNA, the CDR3 is TGCGCCAGCAGCCAAGACAGGGCTGGCTACACCTTC. Translation gives CASSQDRAGYTF.

The V call is TRBV15, the J call TRBJ1-3; D is ambiguous. The CDR3 has 12 amino acids. Looked up from germline, CDR1 is LNHNV and CDR2 is YYDKDF (reference sequence). The V and J ends lost 8 bases and 0 bases respectively, with 5 bases between them. In nucleotides, the CDR3 is TGTGCCACCTCCCTCTCTGGAAACACCATATATTTT. This translates into CATSLSGNTIYF.

V and J are TRBV5-4 and TRBJ2-1, with 9 bases that match TRBD2. J gave up 8 bases and V 4 bases, and 10 bases lay outside the gene matches. CDR3 length: 15 residues. From germline, CDR1 is SGHNT and CDR2 YYREEE (reference sequence). The CDR3 reads CASSRLADHDDEQFF. In DNA, the CDR3 is TGTGCCAGCAGCCGACTAGCGGATCACGACGATGAGCAGTTCTTC. Combining the CDR3 with reference TRBV5-4 and TRBJ2-1 gives the whole variable domain ETGVTQSPTHLIKTRGQQVTLRCSSQSGHNTVSWYQQALGQGPQFIFQYYREEENGRGNFPPRFSGLQFPNYSSELNVNALELDDSALYLCASSRLADHDDEQFFGPGTRLTVL.

This chain joins TRBV28 and TRBJ2-2; 12 bases align to TRBD2. The CDR3 consists of 20 residues. V gave up 5 bases and J gave up 0 bases; unmatched junction bases: 13. The germline gives CDR1 MDHEN, CDR2 SYDVKM. CDR3 nucleotide sequence: TGTGCCAGCAGTGCTGTAGGACTAGCGGGAAAACCTACGAACACCGGGGAGCTGTTTTTT. Residues: CASSAVGLAGKPTNTGELFF.

To note about this clone: At one boundary the junction diverges from the germline segment, which might be a read error. V is TRBV11-1 and J is TRBJ1-4, with D possibly TRBD1 on 5 matching bases. The CDR3 extends over 14 amino acids. Germline-derived CDR1 and CDR2 are SGHAT and FQDESV (reference sequence). CDR3 bases: TGTGCCAGCAGCTTCGGGGGGTACAATGAAGAACTGTTTTTT. The encoded protein is CASSFGGYNEELFF.

The rearrangement links TRBV5-1 to TRBJ1-4; D not resolved. The CDR3 extends over 15 amino acids. Between the trimmed V and J ends, which lost 2 bases and 1 base, there was a span of 9 bases. Germline-derived CDR1 and CDR2 are SGHRS and YFSETQ. In nucleotides, the CDR3 is TGCGCCAGCAGCTTCTCCCCCGGAACTAATGAAAAACTGTTTTTT. Its translation: CASSFSPGTNEKLFF.

This rearrangement joins TRBV7-2 to TRBJ2-3; weak D call: TRBD2 (7 bases). This CDR3 is 16 amino acids long. Germline V gene sequence: CDR1 SGHTA, CDR2 FQGNSA. V gave up 1 base and J gave up 5 bases, with 16 bases separating them. The CDR3 protein is CASSLVGGRGRDTQYF. As DNA, the CDR3 is TGTGCCAGCAGCTTAGTAGGGGGGAGGGGACGAGATACGCAGTATTTT. The whole variable domain, filled in from reference TRBV7-2 and TRBJ2-3, reads GAGVSQSPSNKVTEKGKDVELRCDPISGHTALYWYRQSLGQGLEFLIYFQGNSAPDKSGLPSDRFSAERTGGSVSTLTIQRTQQEDSAVYLCASSLVGGRGRDTQYFGPGTRLTVL.

The rearrangement uses TRBV28 and TRBJ2-1; unclear D gene. The germline V gene encodes CDR1 MDHEN and CDR2 SYDVKM. Trimming shortened V by 3 bases and J by 6 bases, and 6 bases separated the two germline ends. CDR3 length: 12 amino acids. Written as DNA, the CDR3 is TGTGCCAGCAGTTTGGCACCCAATGAGCAGTTCTTC. This gives the protein CASSLAPNEQFF. Full variable domain (outside the CDR3, taken from reference TRBV28 and TRBJ2-1): DVKVTQSSRYLVKRTGEKVFLECVQDMDHENMFWYRQDPGLGLRLIYFSYDVKMKEKGDIPEGYSVSREKKERFSLILESASTNQTSMYLCASSLAPNEQFFGPGTRLTVL.

The gene calls are TRBV30 and TRBJ1-2; D gene unclear. This CDR3 is built from 18 residues. Trimming pared 2 bases from V and 0 bases from J, leaving 22 bases between. The germline gives CDR1 GTSNPN, CDR2 SVGIG (reference sequence). CDR3 residues: CAWSLLGDWRPSNYGYTF. In nucleotides, the CDR3 is TGTGCCTGGAGTTTATTGGGTGATTGGAGGCCTTCTAACTATGGCTACACCTTC.

The chain uses TRBV5-1 and TRBJ1-1, with 8 positions matching TRBD1. After removal of 0 bases from V and 6 bases from J, the junction contained 16 bases not matched to a gene. The CDR3 has 18 amino acids. Germline values: CDR1 SGHRS, CDR2 YFSETQ. The DNA of the CDR3 is TGCGCCAGCAGCTTGGGGGCAACGTTAAGGACAGGGATATCTGAAGCTTTCTTT. Amino acid sequence: CASSLGATLRTGISEAFF.

The chain couples TRBV28 to TRBJ2-7, with 8 bases aligning to TRBD1. The germline gives CDR1 MDHEN, CDR2 SYDVKM. The CDR3 is 14 amino acids. The ends lost 3 bases at V and 1 base at J; junction bases unmatched: 2. The CDR3 loop reads CASSLRQGSYEQYF. The CDR3 DNA reads TGTGCCAGCAGTTTGAGACAGGGGTCCTACGAGCAGTACTTC.

V and J are TRBV5-1 and TRBJ2-1, with unresolved D. The CDR3 extends over 16 amino acids. Trimming left V 0 bases short and J 0 bases short, with 10 bases between. The germline V gene has CDR1 SGHRS and CDR2 YFSETQ. CDR3 in DNA: TGCGCCAGCAGCTTGGAATACTCAAGCTCCTACAATGAGCAGTTCTTC. Translation: CASSLEYSSSYNEQFF. The full variable domain, its missing parts supplied by reference TRBV5-1 and TRBJ2-1, is KAGVTQTPRYLIKTRGQQVTLSCSPISGHRSVSWYQQTPGQGLQFLFEYFSETQRNKGNFPGRFSGRQFSNSRSEMNVSTLELGDSALYLCASSLEYSSSYNEQFFGPGTRLTVL.

This chain joins TRBV4-3 and TRBJ2-1; TRBD2 matches 12 bases. The J segment lost 4 bases and the V segment lost 0 bases, leaving 4 bases of the junction unmatched. Germline V lookup: CDR1 LGHNA, CDR2 YSLEER. This CDR3 has 17 residues. As DNA, the CDR3 is TGCGCCAGCAGCCAAGATCGTGGACTAGCGGGGTACAATGAGCAGTTCTTC. Its translation is CASSQDRGLAGYNEQFF.

The rearrangement links TRBV9 to TRBJ2-5; D perhaps matches TRBD1 (6 bases). Deletions cut 0 bases from V and 0 bases from J, with 12 bases between. The CDR3 is 16 residues long. Germline V gives CDR1 SGDLS, CDR2 YYNGEE. CDR3 nucleotides: TGTGCCAGCAGCGTAGACAACACAGGGTACCAAGAGACCCAGTACTTC. Its translation is CASSVDNTGYQETQYF.

V and J are TRBV6-5 and TRBJ2-3; TRBD1 is a possible D gene (5 bases). V was clipped by 0 bases and J by 4 bases, with 14 bases between them. The germline V gene encodes CDR1 MNHEY and CDR2 SVGAGI. This CDR3 comprises 16 residues. CDR3 nucleotide sequence: TGTGCCAGCAGTTACTCGATACTTGAAGGGGCAGATACGCAGTATTTT. Its translation: CASSYSILEGADTQYF.

The sample holds one count of this clone. This chain joins TRBV11-3 and TRBJ2-1; 8 bases align to TRBD2. The CDR3 is 16 amino acids. CDR1 and CDR2 (germline): SGHNT, YENEEA. The J segment lost 1 base and the V segment lost 5 bases, leaving 7 bases of the junction unmatched. The CDR3 DNA follows: TGTGCCAGCAGCACCCTAGCGGGCCATTCCTACAATGAGCAGTTCTTC. Its protein is CASSTLAGHSYNEQFF. Full variable domain (outside the CDR3, taken from reference TRBV11-3 and TRBJ2-1): EAGVVQSPRYKIIEKKQPVAFWCNPISGHNTLYWYLQNLGQGPELLIRYENEEAVDDSQLPKDRFSAERLKGVDSTLKIQPAELGDSAVYLCASSTLAGHSYNEQFFGPGTRLTVL.

The chain couples TRBV9 to TRBJ2-1; D might be TRBD1 (5 bases). The CDR3 consists of 15 residues. V lost 4 bases to trimming and J lost 2 bases, with 13 bases between them. Germline V gene sequence: CDR1 SGDLS, CDR2 YYNGEE. The CDR3 reads CASSISGSPYNEQFF. CDR3 DNA: TGTGCCAGCAGCATCTCAGGGTCCCCCTACAATGAGCAGTTCTTC.

This chain links TRBV4-3 with TRBJ2-1, with 7 positions matching TRBD2. V lost 1 base and J lost 7; bases outside the gene matches: 7. The CDR3 consists of 15 residues. CDR1 LGHNA and CDR2 YSLEER come from the germline V gene. CDR3 region: CASSQARELFNEQFF. CDR3 nucleotide sequence: TGCGCCAGCAGCCAAGCGCGGGAGTTGTTTAATGAGCAGTTCTTC.

The rearrangement links TRBV12-3 or TRBV12-4 to TRBJ2-2; D is undetermined. The CDR3 totals 13 residues. V was clipped by 4 bases and J by 3 bases, with 6 bases between them. For the CDR3, the DNA is TGTGCCAGCAGTTCACACGACACCGGGGAGCTGTTTTTT. It codes for CASSSHDTGELFF.

The V call is TRBV7-8, the J call TRBJ1-2; 9 bases are shared with TRBD1. The CDR3 runs 14 residues. Germline CDR1 is SGHVS and CDR2 is FQNEAQ. After removal of 6 bases from V and 7 bases from J, the junction contained 9 bases not matched to a gene. The CDR3 loop reads CASRPSGQGGGYTF. Written as DNA, the CDR3 is TGTGCCAGCAGACCTTCGGGACAGGGAGGTGGCTACACCTTC. Variable domain in full (rest from reference TRBV7-8 and TRBJ1-2): GAGVSQSPRYKVAKRGQDVALRCDPISGHVSLFWYQQALGQGPEFLTYFQNEAQLDKSGLPSDRFFAERPEGSVSTLKIQRTQQEDSAVYLCASRPSGQGGGYTFGSGTRLTVV.

This clone was found once. The chain is built from TRBV24-1 and TRBJ2-1; 9 bases agree with TRBD2. Per the germline V gene, CDR1 is KGHDR and CDR2 is SFDVKD. Trimming took 1 base from V and 3 from J; bases not matched to a gene: 12. The CDR3 extends over 19 amino acids. CDR3 nucleotides: TGTGCCACCAGTGATTTCAAGTGGGGTAGCGGGAGTGTCTACAATGAGCAGTTCTTC. This translates into CATSDFKWGSGSVYNEQFF.

The rearrangement joins TRBV27 to TRBJ2-7, with 11 bases matching TRBD2. J gave up 4 bases and V 3 bases, and 8 bases lay outside the gene matches. The CDR3 sequence is 16 residues long. CDR1 is MNHEY and CDR2 is SMNVEV in the germline V gene (reference sequence). CDR3 protein: CASSFTAPSGGYEQYF. As DNA, the CDR3 is TGTGCCAGCAGTTTCACCGCGCCTAGCGGGGGGTACGAGCAGTACTTC.

The chain couples TRBV7-2 to TRBJ2-7; the match to TRBD2 covers 10 bases. Trimming took 5 bases from V and 2 from J; bases not matched to a gene: 6. There are 15 residues in the CDR3. Per the germline V gene, CDR1 is SGHTA and CDR2 is FQGNSA. The CDR3 protein is CASSPGAGGPYEQYF. CDR3 DNA sequence: TGTGCCAGCAGCCCGGGAGCGGGGGGGCCCTACGAGCAGTACTTC. Looking up the rest from reference TRBV7-2 and TRBJ2-7 gives the full variable domain: GAGVSQSPSNKVTEKGKDVELRCDPISGHTALYWYRQSLGQGLEFLIYFQGNSAPDKSGLPSDRFSAERTGGSVSTLTIQRTQQEDSAVYLCASSPGAGGPYEQYFGPGTRLTVT.

The V and J genes are TRBV19 and TRBJ2-7; perhaps TRBD1 as D (5 bases). The V and J ends lost 8 bases and 3 bases respectively, with 17 bases between them. The germline V gene encodes CDR1 LNHDA and CDR2 SQIVND (reference sequence). There are 14 residues in the CDR3. The CDR3 DNA follows: TGTGCCAGTGCCCCCGGGCGGACAAACTACGAGCAGTACTTC. Translation: CASAPGRTNYEQYF.

The chain uses TRBV6-2 or TRBV6-3 and TRBJ1-6; no reliable D call. CDR3 size: 12 residues. Germline V gives CDR1 MNHEY, CDR2 SVGEGT. The V and J ends lost 4 bases and 10 bases respectively, with 8 bases between them. Here the CDR3 reads CASSLSASPLHF. CDR3 in DNA: TGTGCCAGCAGTTTGTCAGCGTCACCCCTCCACTTT.

CDR3 protein: CASSHSGGQPQHF. The CDR3 region has the DNA TGTGCCAGCAGCCACAGCGGCGGGCAGCCCCAGCATTTT. J is TRBJ1-5 and V is TRBV11-2; D remains unclear. V was pared by 5 bases and J by 7 bases, with 12 bases between. Looked up from germline, CDR1 is SGHAT and CDR2 is FQNNGV. CDR3 size: 13 residues.

This clone has a single count. The chain uses TRBV6-2 or TRBV6-3 and TRBJ2-1; D unclear. Trimming shortened V by 0 bases and J by 1 base, and 7 bases separated the two germline ends. Per the germline V gene, CDR1 is MNHEY and CDR2 is SVGEGT. This CDR3 has 15 residues. CDR3: CASSYSPESYNEQFF. CDR3 sequence (DNA): TGTGCCAGCAGTTACTCGCCAGAATCCTACAATGAGCAGTTCTTC.

The V gene is TRBV10-2, the J gene TRBJ2-1; 7 bases fit TRBD2. Germline loops: CDR1 WSHSY, CDR2 SAAADI. Trimming removed 6 bases from V and 3 bases from J; junction bases left unmatched: 2. The CDR3 has 13 residues. CDR3 DNA sequence: TGCGCCAGCAGCCCGGGGGGCTACAATGAGCAGTTCTTC. Protein: CASSPGGYNEQFF.

V usage is TRBV6-2 or TRBV6-3 and J usage is TRBJ1-6, with 9 bases matching TRBD1. This CDR3 comprises 17 residues. Germline V gene lookup returns CDR1 MNHEY and CDR2 SVGEGT. Germline trimming cut 0 bases from V and 8 bases from J; bases unmatched to any gene: 8. Here the CDR3 DNA reads TGTGCCAGCAGTTACTCGTGGACAGGGGTTGAGTATTCACCCCTCCACTTT. Its translation is CASSYSWTGVEYSPLHF.